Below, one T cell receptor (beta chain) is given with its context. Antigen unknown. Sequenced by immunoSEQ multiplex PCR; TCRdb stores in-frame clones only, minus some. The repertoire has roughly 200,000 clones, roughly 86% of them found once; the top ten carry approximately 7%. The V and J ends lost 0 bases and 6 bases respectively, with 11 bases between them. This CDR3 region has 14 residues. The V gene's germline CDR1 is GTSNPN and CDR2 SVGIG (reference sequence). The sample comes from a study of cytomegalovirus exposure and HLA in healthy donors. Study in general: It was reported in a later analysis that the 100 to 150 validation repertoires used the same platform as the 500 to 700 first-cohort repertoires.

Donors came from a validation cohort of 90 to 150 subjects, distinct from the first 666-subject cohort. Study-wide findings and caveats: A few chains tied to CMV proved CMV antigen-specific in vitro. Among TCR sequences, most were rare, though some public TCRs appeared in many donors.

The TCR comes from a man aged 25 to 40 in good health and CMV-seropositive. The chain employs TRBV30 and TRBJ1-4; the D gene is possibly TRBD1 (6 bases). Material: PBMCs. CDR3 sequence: CAWSVRGADEKLFF. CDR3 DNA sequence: TGTGCCTGGAGTGTACGGGGGGCGGATGAAAAACTGTTTTTT.